The source of this T cell receptor beta chain is a study of regulatory T cells in long-lasting Graves disease. To make TCR beta libraries, researchers used iRepertoire HTBI primers and Arm-PCR of CDR3 regions. Via MiXCR, TCRdb re-called the multiplex PCR reads, giving one row per CDR3 protein. The sample has 530,000 or so distinct CDR3 sequences, roughly 13% seen once. The trim removed 1 base at V and 6 bases at J, leaving 3 bases unmatched. The CDR3 has 15 residues. Per germline, CDR1 SGHDN and CDR2 FVKESK. Time point denoted: newly diagnosed GD, antithyroid drugs for less than 3 months. PBMC RNA served as the TCR library source. This clonotype was counted ten times or more. These data also featured in a second study, about T cells in Graves' hyperthyroidism and ophthalmopathy.

The V gene is TRBV14, the J gene TRBJ2-3; 11 bases align to TRBD2. This receptor was identified in a man between 25 and 39 years old with Graves disease. This specimen consisted of peripheral blood mononuclear cells (PBMCs), obtained at new diagnosis, from a patient treated with antithyroid drugs. CDR3 coding DNA: TGTGCCAGCAGCCAAGGACTAGCGGGAAAGGATACGCAGTATTTT. Its protein is CASSQGLAGKDTQYF.